The 2 T cell receptor beta chains below all came from one sample that was sequenced in a study of blood T cells in healthy people across ages. Primers used in a second PCR of roughly 6 to 11 cycles were a sample-barcoded 5' primer and a J-beta primer mix. Using its own MiXCR run on the 5' RACE reads, TCRdb lists one record per CDR3 protein. The sample includes some 710,000 distinct CDR3 sequences, around 50% of them seen just once. The sample consisted of blood. Receptors originate from an elderly man in good health.

The rearrangement uses TRBV29-1 and TRBJ1-2; D may be TRBD1 (6 bases). Trimming left V 6 bases short and J 5 bases short, with 16 bases between. The CDR3 totals 13 residues. Germline CDR1 reads SQVTM; CDR2 reads ANQGSEA. The CDR3 reads CSVMGGRAYGYTF. DNA of the CDR3: TGCAGCGTAATGGGGGGCAGGGCTTATGGCTACACCTTC.

J is TRBJ1-2 and V is TRBV2, with 7 bases fitting TRBD1. Germline CDR1 is SNHLY and CDR2 is FYNNEI. V gave up 10 bases and J gave up 4 bases; unmatched junction bases: 6. The CDR3 length is 12 residues. The CDR3 reads CATWTGPYGYTF. Written as DNA, the CDR3 is TGTGCCACCTGGACAGGACCCTATGGCTACACCTTC.